The 15 T cell receptor beta chains below were found in one sample sequenced in a study of spatial heterogeneity in lung cancer. Time point here: sample taken at primary tumor resection. Material for sequencing was whole RNA from tumor, nontumor lung or frozen PBMC, left unsorted. TCRdb ran MiXCR on the 5' RACE reads and lists one entry per CDR3 protein. The sample consists of some 85,000 distinct CDR3 sequences, 15% to 25% of them appearing once. This sample comprised PBMCs, obtained at surgery. Every receptor here comes from a male donor with early-stage non-small cell lung cancer.

The gene calls are TRBV18 and TRBJ2-2, with unresolved D. Germline CDR1 reads KGHSH; CDR2 reads LQKENI. V was trimmed by 6 bases and J by 2 bases, leaving 13 bases between them. The CDR3 is 15 amino acids. This CDR3 is CASSHGEANTGELFF. CDR3 DNA: TGTGCCAGCTCGCACGGTGAAGCCAACACCGGGGAGCTGTTTTTT.

J is TRBJ2-2 and V is TRBV18, with D hard to call. The germline V gene encodes CDR1 KGHSH and CDR2 LQKENI. This CDR3 is built from 13 residues. The V gene lost 3 bases and the J gene lost 5 bases, with 7 bases spanning the gap. DNA of the CDR3: TGTGCCAGCTCACCGCCCGTGACCGGGGAGCTGTTTTTT. Protein: CASSPPVTGELFF.

This clonotype was observed many times. The chain combines TRBV7-6 with TRBJ2-5, with 12 bases lining up with TRBD2. CDR3 length: 16 amino acids. The V gene end was trimmed by 5 bases and the J gene end by 1 base; junction bases not matched to a gene: 5. Per the germline V gene, CDR1 is SGHVS and CDR2 is FNYEAQ. Here the CDR3 reads CASSLGTSGLQETQYF. CDR3 DNA sequence: TGTGCCAGCAGCCTAGGGACTAGCGGGCTCCAAGAGACCCAGTACTTC.

The V and J genes are TRBV12-3 or TRBV12-4 and TRBJ1-2; TRBD1 is a possible D gene (5 bases). CDR3 length equals 14 residues. V gave up 2 bases and J gave up 4 bases, with 11 bases separating them. CDR3 bases: TGTGCCAGCAGTTTACAGGGTTGGGGCTATGGCTACACCTTC. It translates to CASSLQGWGYGYTF.

This clonotype came up a few times. The chain joins TRBV19 to TRBJ1-5, with unresolved D. Germline loops: CDR1 LNHDA, CDR2 SQIVND (reference sequence). With 11 bases removed from V and 5 bases from J, the gap between germline ends came to 16 bases. This CDR3 region has 13 residues. CDR3 amino acids: CASRSRADQPQHF. Written as DNA, the CDR3 is TGTGCCTCCCGCAGCCGAGCGGATCAGCCCCAGCATTTT.

This clonotype was seen more than once but under ten times. The chain couples TRBV7-9 to TRBJ1-2; 8 positions agree with TRBD1. The CDR3 has 13 residues. With 3 bases clipped from V and 8 bases from J, the junction kept 5 bases outside the gene matches. Germline loops: CDR1 SEHNR, CDR2 FQNEAQ (reference sequence). CDR3 bases: TGTGCCAGCAGCTTTTCGGACAGGGCGGGCTACACCTTC. Amino acid sequence: CASSFSDRAGYTF.

The rearrangement links TRBV7-8 to TRBJ2-2; the match to TRBD2 covers 15 bases. The trim removed 6 bases at V and 3 bases at J, leaving 2 bases unmatched. CDR1 and CDR2 from the germline V gene are SGHVS and FQNEAQ. The CDR3 is 16 amino acids. CDR3 sequence: CASSRTSGRDTGELFF. The CDR3 nucleotides are TGTGCCAGCAGTCGGACTAGCGGGAGGGACACCGGGGAGCTGTTTTTT. The variable domain in full, with the rest retrieved from reference TRBV7-8 and TRBJ2-2, is GAGVSQSPRYKVAKRGQDVALRCDPISGHVSLFWYQQALGQGPEFLTYFQNEAQLDKSGLPSDRFFAERPEGSVSTLKIQRTQQEDSAVYLCASSRTSGRDTGELFFGEGSRLTVL.

The J gene is TRBJ2-5, the V gene TRBV24-1; D might be TRBD1 (6 bases). Looked up from germline, CDR1 is KGHDR and CDR2 is SFDVKD. The V gene lost 2 bases and the J gene lost 5 bases, with 14 bases spanning the gap. There are 15 residues in the CDR3. CDR3 coding DNA: TGTGCCACCAGTGATTCACAGGGATTCCAGGAGACCCAGTACTTC. Its translation is CATSDSQGFQETQYF.

This sequence joins TRBV5-4 and TRBJ1-1; 7 bases are shared with TRBD1. The germline gives CDR1 SGHNT, CDR2 YYREEE (reference sequence). Losses at the gene ends were 4 bases for V and 1 base for J; bases not matched to a gene: 4. The CDR3 length is 14 residues. CDR3 nucleotide sequence: TGTGCCAGCAGCGGGGGGACAGCGAACACTGAAGCTTTCTTT. Translated, it gives CASSGGTANTEAFF. The full variable domain, with the rest looked up from reference TRBV5-4 and TRBJ1-1, is ETGVTQSPTHLIKTRGQQVTLRCSSQSGHNTVSWYQQALGQGPQFIFQYYREEENGRGNFPPRFSGLQFPNYSSELNVNALELDDSALYLCASSGGTANTEAFFGQGTRLTVV.

The chain has TRBV21-1 and TRBJ2-7; TRBD1 was called by the table and not checked on the DNA. TRBV21-1 counts as a pseudogene. The CDR3 totals 14 residues. CDR3 residues: CASSPQGSEYEQYF. The CDR3 DNA sequence: TGTGCCAGCAGCCCCCAGGGGTCGGAGTACGAGCAGTACTTC.

Points on this clonotype: This may be a read error: a much more frequent sequence differs by one nucleotide. The chain joins TRBV4-2 to TRBJ2-3; D is unclear. The CDR3 runs to 14 residues. Per the germline V gene, CDR1 is LGHNA and CDR2 is YNFKEQ. The germline V and J ends were trimmed by 1 base and 4 bases, with 9 bases remaining between them. The CDR3 nucleotides read TGTGCCAGCAGCCAAGCTAACAAACCAGATACGCAGTATTTT. This gives the protein CASSQANKPDTQYF.

The V and J genes are TRBV2 and TRBJ2-1, with 7 bases fitting TRBD2. The trim removed 7 bases at V and 0 bases at J, leaving 6 bases unmatched. CDR3 length: 15 amino acids. Germline V CDR1 and CDR2: SNHLY, FYNNEI. This CDR3 reads CASNPLAGSYNEQFF. CDR3 DNA sequence: TGTGCCAGCAATCCCTTAGCGGGCTCCTACAATGAGCAGTTCTTC.

The CDR3 spells CASSLTLKDTQYF. DNA of the CDR3: TGTGCCAGCAGCTTAACGTTAAAGGATACGCAGTATTTT. This rearrangement joins TRBV7-3 to TRBJ2-3; D is unresolved. Germline V CDR1 and CDR2: SGHTA, FQGTGA. Trimming took off 0 bases at V and 6 bases at J, with 7 bases between the two ends. The CDR3 spans 13 residues.

This clonotype appeared once. The chain recombines TRBV7-9 with TRBJ1-1; 7 positions agree with TRBD1. The CDR3 spans 14 residues. Trimming took 6 bases from V and 4 from J; bases not matched to a gene: 8. Germline V CDR1 and CDR2: SEHNR, FQNEAQ (reference sequence). CDR3 bases: TGTGCCAGCAGTTCGACAGGGTACCTCACTGAAGCTTTCTTT. Translating gives CASSSTGYLTEAFF.

This chain links TRBV29-1 with TRBJ2-5; 7 nucleotides agree with TRBD2. V was pared by 0 bases and J by 2 bases, with 9 bases of the junction left unmatched. Germline V gene sequence: CDR1 SQVTM, CDR2 ANQGSEA. CDR3 length: 16 amino acids. The CDR3 DNA reads as TGCAGCGTTGAAGATCGGGCTAGCGGTGCTCAAGAGACCCAGTACTTC. Protein sequence: CSVEDRASGAQETQYF.